This entry is about one T cell receptor beta chain. The antigen is not known. The CDR3 covers 17 residues. Looked up from germline, CDR1 is GTSNPN and CDR2 is SVGIG (reference sequence). Germline trimming cut 0 bases from V and 7 bases from J; bases unmatched to any gene: 14. This sample stems from a study of cytomegalovirus exposure and HLA in healthy donors. General study findings and limits: Further analysis, carried out later, found HLA-associated TCR beta chains more clonally expanded than equally common other chains. The study flagged some 170 TCR beta chains as cytomegalovirus-associated.

The PCR had 60 Vbeta and 13 Jbeta primers. Sequencing was performed with immunoSEQ multiplex PCR; in TCRdb, only in-frame clones are kept and a portion is missing. The data contain around 170,000 clones, around 80% of them singletons. The receptor was isolated from a man between 35 and 55 years old in good health and CMV-seropositive. The V and J genes are TRBV30 and TRBJ2-1, with TRBD1 matching over 8 bases. Sequencing used PBMCs. CDR3 in amino acids: CAWSVLSRRGQGNEQFF. CDR3 nucleotide sequence: TGTGCCTGGAGTGTACTGTCCCGCAGGGGGCAGGGGAATGAGCAGTTCTTC.